This section outlines one T cell receptor (beta chain) sequence together with its context. Its antigen is unidentified. The data are from a study of long-term antiretroviral therapy in people with HIV. Study-level points and caveats: Participants lacked recorded data on ART adherence, viral resistance or therapy changes.

Trimming stripped 8 bases from V and 9 bases from J, with 17 bases between. The germline V gene encodes CDR1 SNHLY and CDR2 FYNNEI. This CDR3 spans 13 amino acids. The authors ran the immunoSEQ assay, v3.0, at survey level. Repertoires were generated with immunoSEQ multiplex PCR, while TCRdb's copy carries only in-frame clones and drops some. The sample gives about 17,000 clones, more than 65% of which show up once; roughly 8% is in the top ten. Here the sequenced sample was unsorted PBMCs, taken at the start of antiretroviral therapy. The chain joins TRBV2 to TRBJ2-1; D unclear. This sequence originates from a man aged 25 to 45 with HIV. This CDR3 reads CASGRLEVGEQFF. The CDR3 nucleotides are TGTGCCAGCGGCCGGCTAGAGGTTGGTGAGCAGTTCTTC.